This record concerns one T cell receptor beta chain sequence. What it binds is not known. Germline CDR1 reads SGHRS; CDR2 reads YFSETQ. The CDR3 totals 17 residues. V was clipped by 2 bases and J by 4 bases, with 22 bases between them. 60 Vbeta and 13 Jbeta primers were used in PCR. The repertoire was sequenced with immunoSEQ multiplex PCR; TCRdb's copy has only in-frame clones and lacks some. The sample holds roughly 180,000 clones, roughly four fifths seen once. The data belong to a study of cytomegalovirus exposure and HLA in healthy donors. Study-level findings and limits: For cytomegalovirus status, the classifier reportedly gave diagnoses with high specificity and sensitivity. Versus the approximately 700-donor mean, an Asian-associated ancestry cluster reportedly showed fewer N-insertions in a later analysis. For most TCR beta V segments, an earlier analysis put the productive rate at about 87% or about 30% of the time.

What was sequenced was PBMCs. The clonotype was recovered from a man younger than 35 in good health and CMV-seronegative. This chain uses TRBV5-1 with TRBJ2-7, with D perhaps matching TRBD2 (5 bases). Here the CDR3 reads CASSLISGLDWTYEQYF. DNA of the CDR3: TGCGCCAGCAGCTTAATATCCGGTCTAGATTGGACTTACGAGCAGTACTTC.